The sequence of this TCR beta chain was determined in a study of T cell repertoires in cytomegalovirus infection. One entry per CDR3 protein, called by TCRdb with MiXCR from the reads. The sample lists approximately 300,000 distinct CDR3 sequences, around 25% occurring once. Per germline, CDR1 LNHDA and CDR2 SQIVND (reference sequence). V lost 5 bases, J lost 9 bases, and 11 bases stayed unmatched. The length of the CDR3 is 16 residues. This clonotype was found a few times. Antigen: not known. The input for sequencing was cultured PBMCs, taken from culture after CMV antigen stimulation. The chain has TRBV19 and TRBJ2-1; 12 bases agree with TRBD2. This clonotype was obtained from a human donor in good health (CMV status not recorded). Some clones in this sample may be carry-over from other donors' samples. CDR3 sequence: CASSRLAGGPGLEQFF. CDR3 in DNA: TGTGCCAGTAGTCGGCTAGCGGGAGGGCCGGGGCTTGAGCAGTTCTTC. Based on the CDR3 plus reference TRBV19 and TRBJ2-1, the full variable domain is DGGITQSPKYLFRKEGQNVTLSCEQNLNHDAMYWYRQDPGQGLRLIYYSQIVNDFQKGDIAEGYSVSREKKESFPLTVTSAQKNPTAFYLCASSRLAGGPGLEQFFGPGTRLTVL.